The entry below describes one T cell receptor beta chain. The sample belongs to a study of shared clonotypes between healthy human individuals. Sequenced by immunoSEQ multiplex PCR; TCRdb stores in-frame clones only, minus some. Among 2 million to 2.5 million clones listed, about 92% were seen once. CD8 cells classed as naive were CD45RO-negative and positively selected for CCR7, excluding terminally differentiated effector memory CD45RA+ cells. Sequencing was done on a sample of naive CD8+ T cells from PBMCs. This TCR was sampled from a man aged 18 to 29 in good health. Some clones in this sample may be carry-over from other donors' samples.

CDR3 sequence: CASSTGTSGRNSYEQYF. CDR3 nucleotide sequence: TGTGCCAGCAGCACCGGGACTAGCGGGAGGAACTCCTACGAGCAGTACTTC. The J gene is TRBJ2-5, the V gene TRBV9; TRBD2 matches at 15 bases. The J call is uncertain, as TRBJ2-7 better fits the DNA end. Germline V gene data show CDR1 as SGDLS and CDR2 as YYNGEE. The CDR3 totals 17 residues.